The 31 T cell receptor beta chains in this list originate from one sample, sequenced in a study of shared clonotypes between healthy human individuals. Positively selected for CCR7, the CD45RO-negative cells used as naive CD8 cells excluded terminally differentiated effector memory CD45RA+ cells. Assay used: immunoSEQ multiplex PCR; TCRdb lists only in-frame clones, some missing. The sample lists about 700,000 clones, roughly nine tenths occurring once. The sample comprised naive CD8+ T cells sorted from blood. These receptors were obtained from a man aged 25-40 years in good health.

The chain combines TRBV28 with TRBJ2-1; 16 nucleotides agree with TRBD2. CDR3 size: 19 residues. After removal of 5 bases from V and 2 bases from J, the junction contained 9 bases not matched to a gene. Per the germline V gene, CDR1 is MDHEN and CDR2 is SYDVKM. The CDR3 spells CASSLTGLAGGGPYNEQFF. The CDR3 bases are TGTGCCAGCAGTCTCACGGGACTAGCGGGGGGGGGACCCTACAATGAGCAGTTCTTC.

The V and J genes are TRBV11-2 and TRBJ2-2; a possible D gene is TRBD2 (6 bases). The V end lost 1 base, the J end lost 4 bases, and 10 bases lay between the germline ends. The CDR3 is made up of 15 amino acids. Germline V lookup: CDR1 SGHAT, CDR2 FQNNGV. Here the CDR3 DNA reads TGTGCCAGCAGCTTAGGACTAGTTTCCACCGGGGAGCTGTTTTTT. This codes for CASSLGLVSTGELFF.

This clone is a singleton in its sample. This chain connects TRBV7-9 to TRBJ1-2; possibly TRBD1 for D (6 bases). CDR1 is SEHNR, CDR2 FQNEAQ, per germline (reference sequence). The V and J ends lost 5 bases and 3 bases respectively, with 13 bases between them. This CDR3 has 14 residues. CDR3 sequence: CASSLSGTYYGYTF. Written as DNA, the CDR3 is TGTGCCAGCAGCCTCTCCGGGACATACTATGGCTACACCTTC.

CDR3 protein: CASSLVEANYGYTF. Written as DNA, the CDR3 is TGTGCCAGCAGCTTGGTTGAAGCTAACTATGGCTACACCTTC. The chain has TRBV5-4 and TRBJ1-2; no definite D call. The CDR3 has 14 amino acids. Germline V lookup: CDR1 SGHNT, CDR2 YYREEE (reference sequence). Trimming took off 0 bases at V and 0 bases at J, with 6 bases between the two ends.

To note about this clone: Within the sample, other DNA sequences also encode this same CDR3. The chain couples TRBV27 to TRBJ2-7; TRBD2 is a possible D gene (6 bases). The ends were cut back, 2 bases at V and 1 base at J, with 6 bases in the middle. Germline V CDR1 and CDR2: MNHEY, SMNVEV (reference sequence). This CDR3 has 13 residues. CDR3 sequence reads: CASSLGGSYEQYF. The CDR3 nucleotides read TGTGCCAGCAGTTTAGGGGGGTCCTACGAGCAGTACTTC.

V gene TRBV10-2 combines with J gene TRBJ2-1; D may match TRBD1 or TRBD2 (6 bases each). The CDR3 extends over 15 amino acids. In germline, CDR1 is WSHSY, CDR2 SAAADI. V gave up 6 bases and J gave up 0 bases, with 12 bases separating them. The CDR3 DNA reads TGCGCCAGCAGGAGGAGGGGGAGCTCCTACAATGAGCAGTTCTTC. Amino acids: CASRRRGSSYNEQFF.

This clone showed up just once. CDR3 sequence (DNA): TGTGCCAGCAGCTTTTCACTTGGCGGTCAGCCCCAGCATTTT. Protein: CASSFSLGGQPQHF. The rearrangement uses TRBV5-6 and TRBJ1-5; D is undetermined. CDR1 SGHDT and CDR2 YYEEEE come from the germline V gene. The CDR3 sequence is 14 residues long. The V and J ends lost 2 bases and 6 bases respectively, with 12 bases between them.

The genes are TRBV4-3 and TRBJ1-2; a possible D gene is TRBD1 (5 bases). Looked up from germline, CDR1 is LGHNA and CDR2 is YSLEER. The CDR3 totals 15 residues. Deletions cut 0 bases from V and 4 bases from J, with 12 bases between. DNA for the CDR3: TGCGCCAGCAGCCAAGAGCCAGGGCCGTTCTATGGCTACACCTTC. Residues: CASSQEPGPFYGYTF.

The CDR3 DNA sequence: TGTGCCAGCAGCCATGCACGAGGGACTGAAGCTTTCTTT. Its protein product is CASSHARGTEAFF. The chain combines TRBV14 with TRBJ1-1, with unresolved D. Trimming left V 3 bases short and J 5 bases short, with 10 bases between. CDR3 length equals 13 residues. Germline lookup yields CDR1 SGHDN and CDR2 FVKESK.

The chain employs TRBV4-1 and TRBJ2-3; D is possibly TRBD1 or TRBD2 (6 bases each). The CDR3 is made up of 16 amino acids. Germline CDR1 and CDR2: MGHRA and YSYEKL. Trimming shortened V by 1 base and J by 0 bases, and 11 bases separated the two germline ends. Here the CDR3 DNA reads TGCGCCAGCAGCCAAGCGGCCGGGGGCAGCACAGATACGCAGTATTTT. Translating gives CASSQAAGGSTDTQYF.

The chain links TRBV9 to TRBJ2-5, with a weak D call TRBD1 (6 bases). Germline values: CDR1 SGDLS, CDR2 YYNGEE. The V end lost 0 bases, the J end lost 10 bases, and 13 bases lay between the germline ends. There are 13 residues in the CDR3. The CDR3 region has the DNA TGTGCCAGCAGCGTAGCTTTTAGGGGGAACCAGTACTTC. As protein: CASSVAFRGNQYF.

As to this clone: Different DNA sequences within this sample yield the same CDR3. V usage is TRBV27 and J usage is TRBJ2-1; 8 nucleotides align to TRBD2. The V segment lost 2 bases and the J segment 0 bases; nucleotides outside the gene matches: 0. The germline CDR1 and CDR2 sequences are MNHEY and SMNVEV (reference sequence). The CDR3 is made up of 15 amino acids. CDR3 nucleotides: TGTGCCAGCAGTTTAGCGGGAGGCTCCTACAATGAGCAGTTCTTC. It codes for CASSLAGGSYNEQFF.

J is TRBJ1-2 and V is TRBV25-1; possible D gene TRBD1, 6 bases. CDR3 length equals 17 residues. V lost 4 bases and J lost 4, with 22 bases in between. Germline V gene sequence: CDR1 MGHDK, CDR2 SYGVNS. The CDR3 nucleotides read TGTGCCAGCAGTGGGCCGGGAAGGGGGGCAGACAGCTATGGCTACACCTTC. It encodes CASSGPGRGADSYGYTF.

The chain is built from TRBV5-6 and TRBJ2-1; 10 bases agree with TRBD2. The V gene's germline CDR1 is SGHDT and CDR2 YYEEEE. The CDR3 contains 18 residues. The V and J ends lost 1 base and 2 bases, in that order; junction bases with no gene match: 9. The CDR3 loop is CASSLFLAGVRTYNEQFF. Written as DNA, the CDR3 is TGTGCCAGCAGCTTGTTCCTAGCGGGAGTAAGGACCTACAATGAGCAGTTCTTC.

The rearrangement joins TRBV7-9 to TRBJ2-5, with D perhaps matching TRBD2 (5 bases). V was clipped by 5 bases and J by 0 bases, with 7 bases between them. The CDR3 runs 13 residues. Germline assignment: CDR1 SEHNR and CDR2 FQNEAQ (reference sequence). The CDR3 nucleotides read TGTGCCAGCAGCCTGGACTACCAAGAGACCCAGTACTTC. Amino acid sequence: CASSLDYQETQYF. The whole variable domain, filled in from reference TRBV7-9 and TRBJ2-5, reads DTGVSQNPRHKITKRGQNVTFRCDPISEHNRLYWYRQTLGQGPEFLTYFQNEAQLEKSRLLSDRFSAERPKGSFSTLEIQRTEQGDSAMYLCASSLDYQETQYFGPGTRLLVL.

The chain combines TRBV6-1 with TRBJ2-1; D could derive from TRBD1 or TRBD2 (5 bases each). V was shortened by 6 bases and J by 6 bases, with 18 bases between the two germline ends. The CDR3 has 15 residues. Germline V gives CDR1 MNHNS, CDR2 SASEGT. The CDR3 loop reads CASRVPWDVFNEQFF. CDR3 DNA: TGTGCCAGCAGAGTTCCCTGGGACGTTTTCAATGAGCAGTTCTTC.

The rearrangement uses TRBV19 and TRBJ1-4; the D gene is possibly TRBD1 (5 bases). CDR1 and CDR2 (germline): LNHDA, SQIVND (reference sequence). The CDR3 covers 20 residues. V lost 5 bases to trimming and J lost 0 bases, with 25 bases between them. The CDR3 here is CASSPPVGHTIAATNEKLFF. The CDR3 DNA sequence: TGTGCCAGTAGTCCCCCGGTAGGACACACCATTGCTGCAACTAATGAAAAACTGTTTTTT.

This chain links TRBV5-6 with TRBJ1-1, with 8 bases fitting TRBD1. Losses at the gene ends were 0 bases for V and 8 bases for J; bases not matched to a gene: 9. This CDR3 has 15 amino acids. Per the germline V gene, CDR1 is SGHDT and CDR2 is YYEEEE. CDR3 DNA: TGTGCCAGCAGCTTGGCCCCACAGGGGGGCCTGGAAGCTTTCTTT. The encoded protein is CASSLAPQGGLEAFF. Complete variable domain (other parts from reference TRBV5-6 and TRBJ1-1): DAGVTQSPTHLIKTRGQQVTLRCSPKSGHDTVSWYQQALGQGPQFIFQYYEEEERQRGNFPDRFSGHQFPNYSSELNVNALLLGDSALYLCASSLAPQGGLEAFFGQGTRLTVV.

The chain employs TRBV4-1 and TRBJ2-5; 7 positions agree with TRBD1. The V gene end was trimmed by 3 bases and the J gene end by 5 bases; junction bases not matched to a gene: 9. The germline V gene has CDR1 MGHRA and CDR2 YSYEKL. The length of the CDR3 is 15 residues. The CDR3 DNA reads TGCGCCAGCAGCCACTCGACAGGGAAGGTGGAGACCCAGTACTTC. It codes for CASSHSTGKVETQYF.

This chain links TRBV10-2 with TRBJ1-5; 9 nucleotides match TRBD1. The CDR3 contains 17 residues. V was pared by 0 bases and J by 6 bases, with 9 bases of the junction left unmatched. Germline V gene sequence: CDR1 WSHSY, CDR2 SAAADI. CDR3 sequence (DNA): TGCGCCAGCAGTGAGTCGACACGGACAGGGGTGAGTCAGCCCCAGCATTTT. This encodes CASSESTRTGVSQPQHF.

J is TRBJ2-7 and V is TRBV7-6; 8 nucleotides align to TRBD2. J was trimmed by 5 bases and V by 5 bases; bases with no gene match: 8. The germline V gene encodes CDR1 SGHVS and CDR2 FNYEAQ. The CDR3 has 14 amino acids. CDR3 loop: CASSESGRTHEQYF. The DNA for the CDR3 is TGTGCCAGCAGCGAGAGCGGGAGAACCCACGAGCAGTACTTC.

The chain has TRBV19 and TRBJ2-7; D is possibly TRBD2 (6 bases). The CDR3 sequence is 13 residues long. Per germline, CDR1 LNHDA and CDR2 SQIVND (reference sequence). V was cut by 5 bases and J by 2 bases, with 10 bases left in between. CDR3: CASSAGGAYEQYF. The CDR3 coding sequence is TGTGCCAGTAGTGCAGGAGGGGCCTACGAGCAGTACTTC.

The rearrangement links TRBV29-1 to TRBJ1-1; 8 nucleotides align to TRBD1. With 7 bases clipped from V and 4 bases from J, the junction kept 14 bases outside the gene matches. This CDR3 comprises 15 residues. Germline assignment: CDR1 SQVTM and CDR2 ANQGSEA. As DNA, the CDR3 is TGCAGCGCCCGGGAGAATAGACAGGGGAGCACTGAAGCTTTCTTT. The encoded protein is CSARENRQGSTEAFF. The full variable domain, its missing parts supplied by reference TRBV29-1 and TRBJ1-1, is SAVISQKPSRDICQRGTSLTIQCQVDSQVTMMFWYRQQPGQSLTLIATANQGSEATYESGFVIDKFPISRPNLTFSTLTVSNMSPEDSSIYLCSARENRQGSTEAFFGQGTRLTVV.

The chain carries TRBV28 and TRBJ1-3; D gene unclear. The CDR3 contains 18 residues. From germline, CDR1 is MDHEN and CDR2 SYDVKM. The V and J ends lost 6 bases and 2 bases respectively, with 23 bases between them. CDR3 DNA sequence: TGTGCCAGCAGCTCCTACCGCCCGACGTTCCCTACTGGAAACACCATATATTTT. Residues: CASSSYRPTFPTGNTIYF.

This clone was detected once. V is TRBV14 and J is TRBJ1-1; D might be TRBD1 (5 bases). Trimming took off 5 bases at V and 6 bases at J, with 13 bases between the two ends. Germline-derived CDR1 and CDR2 are SGHDN and FVKESK. The CDR3 loop spans 13 amino acids. This CDR3 is CASSAQGSPEAFF. CDR3 DNA: TGTGCCAGCAGCGCTCAGGGTTCGCCTGAAGCTTTCTTT.

Turning to this clone: This sample includes further DNA sequences coding for the same CDR3. The chain couples TRBV7-6 to TRBJ2-1, with D possibly being TRBD2 (6 bases). This CDR3 contains 16 residues. CDR1 and CDR2 from the germline V gene are SGHVS and FNYEAQ. V shed 1 base and J shed 0 bases, with 10 bases lying between them. The CDR3 region has the DNA TGTGCCAGCAGCTTAGGTTCCGGGAGCTCCTACAATGAGCAGTTCTTC. Encoded protein: CASSLGSGSSYNEQFF.

The V and J genes are TRBV7-9 and TRBJ1-5; perhaps TRBD1 as D (6 bases). CDR1 and CDR2 (germline): SEHNR, FQNEAQ (reference sequence). This CDR3 contains 16 residues. Trimming removed 1 base from V and 0 bases from J, with 10 bases in between. In DNA, the CDR3 is TGTGCCAGCAGCTTAGGGACAGTTTATAGCAATCAGCCCCAGCATTTT. This sequence encodes CASSLGTVYSNQPQHF.

The chain uses TRBV2 and TRBJ1-2; 7 nucleotides line up with TRBD1. This CDR3 comprises 15 residues. With V trimmed by 3 bases and J by 3 bases, 7 bases remained unmatched. Germline CDR1 reads SNHLY; CDR2 reads FYNNEI. DNA of the CDR3: TGTGCCAGCAGTGATATGGACAGGACCTACTATGGCTACACCTTC. Protein sequence: CASSDMDRTYYGYTF.

This clone was counted only a few times. The chain links TRBV7-9 to TRBJ1-2; tentative D call: TRBD1 (6 bases). CDR1 SEHNR and CDR2 FQNEAQ come from the germline V gene (reference sequence). The V gene lost 5 bases and the J gene lost 4 bases, with 11 bases spanning the gap. The CDR3 covers 13 residues. The DNA for the CDR3 is TGTGCCAGCAGCGAAACAGGGTCCTATGGCTACACCTTC. Encoded protein: CASSETGSYGYTF.

V is TRBV5-1 and J is TRBJ2-1; D is uncertain. The CDR3 is 14 residues long. Germline values: CDR1 SGHRS, CDR2 YFSETQ. V lost 0 bases and J 6 bases, leaving 10 bases between the germline ends. CDR3 sequence reads: CASSLVYGLNEQFF. In nucleotides, the CDR3 is TGCGCCAGCAGCTTGGTGTACGGCCTCAATGAGCAGTTCTTC.

The V call is TRBV11-3, the J call TRBJ1-1, with 7 bases aligning to TRBD1. After removal of 5 bases from V and 6 bases from J, the junction contained 6 bases not matched to a gene. The CDR3 runs 13 residues. CDR1 is SGHNT and CDR2 is YENEEA in the germline V gene. The CDR3 nucleotides are TGTGCCAGCAGCCGACAGGGTGAGGCTGAAGCTTTCTTT. Its translation is CASSRQGEAEAFF. The full variable domain, with the rest looked up from reference TRBV11-3 and TRBJ1-1, is EAGVVQSPRYKIIEKKQPVAFWCNPISGHNTLYWYLQNLGQGPELLIRYENEEAVDDSQLPKDRFSAERLKGVDSTLKIQPAELGDSAVYLCASSRQGEAEAFFGQGTRLTVV.